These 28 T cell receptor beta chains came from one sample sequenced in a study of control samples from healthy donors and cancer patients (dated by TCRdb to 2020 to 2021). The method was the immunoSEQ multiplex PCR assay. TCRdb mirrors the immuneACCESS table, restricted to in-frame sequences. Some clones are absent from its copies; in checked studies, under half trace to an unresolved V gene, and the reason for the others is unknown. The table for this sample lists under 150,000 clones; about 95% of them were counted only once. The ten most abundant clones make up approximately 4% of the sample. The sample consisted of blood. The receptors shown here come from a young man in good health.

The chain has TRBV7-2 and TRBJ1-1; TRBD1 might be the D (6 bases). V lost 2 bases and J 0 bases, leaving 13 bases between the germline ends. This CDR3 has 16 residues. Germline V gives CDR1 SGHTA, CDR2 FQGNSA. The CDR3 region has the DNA TGTGCCAGCAGCTTACTCCAGGGGATCTTGAACACTGAAGCTTTCTTT. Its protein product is CASSLLQGILNTEAFF.

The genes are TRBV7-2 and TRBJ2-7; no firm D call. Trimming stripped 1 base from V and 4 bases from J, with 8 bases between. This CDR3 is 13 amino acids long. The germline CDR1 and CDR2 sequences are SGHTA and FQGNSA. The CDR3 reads CASSLESRYEQYF. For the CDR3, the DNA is TGTGCCAGCAGCTTAGAATCCCGATACGAGCAGTACTTC. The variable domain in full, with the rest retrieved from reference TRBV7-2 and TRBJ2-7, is GAGVSQSPSNKVTEKGKDVELRCDPISGHTALYWYRQSLGQGLEFLIYFQGNSAPDKSGLPSDRFSAERTGGSVSTLTIQRTQQEDSAVYLCASSLESRYEQYFGPGTRLTVT.

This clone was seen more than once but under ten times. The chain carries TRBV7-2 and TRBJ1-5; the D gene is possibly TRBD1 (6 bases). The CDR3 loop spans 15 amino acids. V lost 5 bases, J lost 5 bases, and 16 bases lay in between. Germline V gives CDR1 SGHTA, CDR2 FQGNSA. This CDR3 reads CASSPRVAGDQPQHF. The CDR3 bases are TGTGCCAGCAGCCCGAGGGTGGCAGGGGATCAGCCCCAGCATTTT.

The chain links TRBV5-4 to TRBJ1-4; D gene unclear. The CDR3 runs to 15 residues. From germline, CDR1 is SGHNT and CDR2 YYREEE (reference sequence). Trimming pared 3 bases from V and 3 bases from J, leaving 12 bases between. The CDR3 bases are TGTGCCAGCAGCTCCACCGGGAGACCTAATGAAAAACTGTTTTTT. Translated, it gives CASSSTGRPNEKLFF.

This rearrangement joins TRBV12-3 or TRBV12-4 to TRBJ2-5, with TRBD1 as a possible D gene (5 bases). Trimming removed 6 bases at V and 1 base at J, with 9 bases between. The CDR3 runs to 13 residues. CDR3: CASRDTLQETQYF. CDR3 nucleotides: TGTGCCAGCAGGGACACCCTCCAAGAGACCCAGTACTTC.

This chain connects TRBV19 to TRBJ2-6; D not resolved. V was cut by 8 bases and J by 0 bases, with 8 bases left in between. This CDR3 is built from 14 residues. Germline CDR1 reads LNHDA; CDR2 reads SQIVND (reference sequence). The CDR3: CASEEFSGANVLTF. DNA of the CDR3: TGTGCCAGTGAAGAATTCTCTGGGGCCAACGTCCTGACTTTC. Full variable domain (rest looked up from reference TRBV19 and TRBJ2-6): DGGITQSPKYLFRKEGQNVTLSCEQNLNHDAMYWYRQDPGQGLRLIYYSQIVNDFQKGDIAEGYSVSREKKESFPLTVTSAQKNPTAFYLCASEEFSGANVLTFGAGSRLTVL.

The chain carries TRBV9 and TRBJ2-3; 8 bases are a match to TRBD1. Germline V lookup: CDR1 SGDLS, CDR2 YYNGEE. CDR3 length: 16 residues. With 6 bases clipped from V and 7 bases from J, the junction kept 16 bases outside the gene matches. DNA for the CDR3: TGTGCCAGCAATCCACAGGGGGGACTCGGATCGAATACGCAGTATTTT. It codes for CASNPQGGLGSNTQYF.

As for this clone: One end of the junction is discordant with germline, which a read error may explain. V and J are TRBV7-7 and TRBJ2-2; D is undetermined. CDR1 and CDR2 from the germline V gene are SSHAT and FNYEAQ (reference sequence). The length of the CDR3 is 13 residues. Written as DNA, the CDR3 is TGTGCTAGCAGCTTAACCGGGTGGGGGGAGCTGTTTTTT. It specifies CASSLTGWGELFF.

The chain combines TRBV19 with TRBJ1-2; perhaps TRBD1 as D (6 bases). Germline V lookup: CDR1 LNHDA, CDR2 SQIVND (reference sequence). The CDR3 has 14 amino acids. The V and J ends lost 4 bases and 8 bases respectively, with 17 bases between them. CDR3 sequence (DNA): TGTGCCAGTAGTAACCTCTTTGAGGGGGACGGCTACACCTTC. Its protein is CASSNLFEGDGYTF. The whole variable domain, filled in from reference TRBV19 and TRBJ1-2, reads DGGITQSPKYLFRKEGQNVTLSCEQNLNHDAMYWYRQDPGQGLRLIYYSQIVNDFQKGDIAEGYSVSREKKESFPLTVTSAQKNPTAFYLCASSNLFEGDGYTFGSGTRLTVV.

The CDR3, as DNA: TGTGCCAGCAGCTTGACTAGCGGCTACACCGGGGAGCTGTTTTTT. Protein product: CASSLTSGYTGELFF. The rearrangement links TRBV7-9 to TRBJ2-2, with 9 bases aligning to TRBD2. The CDR3 length is 15 residues. V gave up 3 bases and J gave up 3 bases; unmatched junction bases: 2. Germline assignment: CDR1 SEHNR and CDR2 FQNEAQ (reference sequence).

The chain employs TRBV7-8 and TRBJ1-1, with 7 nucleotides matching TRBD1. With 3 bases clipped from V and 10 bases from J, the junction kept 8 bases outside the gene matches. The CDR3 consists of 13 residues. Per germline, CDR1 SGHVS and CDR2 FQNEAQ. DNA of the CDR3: TGTGCCAGCAGCTTGGGACAGACTATAGGAGCTTTCTTT. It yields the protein CASSLGQTIGAFF.

CDR3 sequence: CSVESIIVGQGYGYTF. The CDR3 DNA follows: TGCAGCGTTGAAAGTATCATAGTGGGACAGGGCTATGGCTACACCTTC. This chain uses TRBV29-1 with TRBJ1-2, with TRBD1 matching 9 bases. The V gene end was trimmed by 2 bases and the J gene end by 4 bases; junction bases not matched to a gene: 11. This CDR3 is built from 16 residues. Germline CDR1 SQVTM, CDR2 ANQGSEA.

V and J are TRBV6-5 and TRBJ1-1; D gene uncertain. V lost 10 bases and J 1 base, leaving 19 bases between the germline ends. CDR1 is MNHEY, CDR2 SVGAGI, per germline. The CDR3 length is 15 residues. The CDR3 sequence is CAIREYTTPNTEAFF. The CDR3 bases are TGTGCCATACGGGAGTACACAACCCCGAACACTGAAGCTTTCTTT.

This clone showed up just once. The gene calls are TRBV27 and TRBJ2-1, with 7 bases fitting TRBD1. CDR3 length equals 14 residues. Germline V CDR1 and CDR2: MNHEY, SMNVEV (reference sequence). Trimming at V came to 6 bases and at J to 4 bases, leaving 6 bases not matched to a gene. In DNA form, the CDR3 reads TGTGCCAGCAGGAAGGACAGGCCTTACAATGAGCAGTTCTTC. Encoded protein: CASRKDRPYNEQFF.

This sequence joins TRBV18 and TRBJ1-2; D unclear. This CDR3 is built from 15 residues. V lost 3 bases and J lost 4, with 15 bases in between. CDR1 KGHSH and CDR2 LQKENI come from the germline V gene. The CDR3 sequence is CASSPADQPSYGYTF. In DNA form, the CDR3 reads TGTGCCAGCTCACCGGCGGACCAACCCTCCTATGGCTACACCTTC.

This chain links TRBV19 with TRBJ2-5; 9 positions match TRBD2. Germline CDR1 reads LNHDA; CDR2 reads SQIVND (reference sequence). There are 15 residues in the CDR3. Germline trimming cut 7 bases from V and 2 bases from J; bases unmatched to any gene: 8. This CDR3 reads CASKRLAGTQETQYF. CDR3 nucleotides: TGTGCCAGTAAGCGGCTAGCGGGGACACAAGAGACCCAGTACTTC.

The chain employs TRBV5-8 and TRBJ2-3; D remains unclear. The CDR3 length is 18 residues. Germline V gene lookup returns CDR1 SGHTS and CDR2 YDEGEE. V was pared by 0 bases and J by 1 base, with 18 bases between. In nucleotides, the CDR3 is TGTGCCAGCAGCTTGGGAACAAGGGCGCGGTGGGGCACAGATACGCAGTATTTT. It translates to CASSLGTRARWGTDTQYF.

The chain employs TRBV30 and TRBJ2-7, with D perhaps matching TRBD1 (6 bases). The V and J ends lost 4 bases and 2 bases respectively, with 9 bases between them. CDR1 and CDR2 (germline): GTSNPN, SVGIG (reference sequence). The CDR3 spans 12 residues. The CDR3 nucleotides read TGTGCCTGGACCCCAGGGGCCTACGAGCAGTACTTC. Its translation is CAWTPGAYEQYF.

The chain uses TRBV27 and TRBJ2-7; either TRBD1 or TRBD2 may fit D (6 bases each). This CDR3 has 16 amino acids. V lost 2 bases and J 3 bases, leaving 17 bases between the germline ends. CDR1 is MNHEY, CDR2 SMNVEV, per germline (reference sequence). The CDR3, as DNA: TGTGCCAGCAGTTTAGGAGGGGGTTTAAGGGACTACGAGCAGTACTTC. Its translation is CASSLGGGLRDYEQYF.

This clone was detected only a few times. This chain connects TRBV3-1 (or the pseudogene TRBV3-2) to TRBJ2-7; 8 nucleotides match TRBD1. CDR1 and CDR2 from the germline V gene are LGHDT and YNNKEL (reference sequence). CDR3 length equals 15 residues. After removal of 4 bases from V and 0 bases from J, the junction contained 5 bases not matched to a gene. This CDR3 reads CASSPLDRASYEQYF. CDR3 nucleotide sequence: TGTGCCAGCAGCCCCTTGGACAGGGCCTCCTACGAGCAGTACTTC.

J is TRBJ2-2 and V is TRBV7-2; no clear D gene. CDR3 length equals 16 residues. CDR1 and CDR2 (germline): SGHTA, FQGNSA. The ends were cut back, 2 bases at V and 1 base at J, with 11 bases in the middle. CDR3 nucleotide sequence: TGTGCCAGCAGCTTATTAAAGGGCCGGAACACCGGGGAGCTGTTTTTT. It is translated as CASSLLKGRNTGELFF.

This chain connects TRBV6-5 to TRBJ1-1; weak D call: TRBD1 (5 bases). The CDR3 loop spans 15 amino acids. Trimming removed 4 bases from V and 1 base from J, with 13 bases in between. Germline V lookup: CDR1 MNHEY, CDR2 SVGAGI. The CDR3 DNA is TGTGCCAGCAGTTGGACATCGGGGGGGAACACTGAAGCTTTCTTT. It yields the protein CASSWTSGGNTEAFF.

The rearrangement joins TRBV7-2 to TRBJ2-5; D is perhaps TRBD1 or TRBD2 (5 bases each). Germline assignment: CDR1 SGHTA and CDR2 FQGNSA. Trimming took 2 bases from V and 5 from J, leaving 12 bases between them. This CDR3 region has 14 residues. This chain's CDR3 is CASSLNGAAETQYF. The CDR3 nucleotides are TGTGCCAGCAGCTTAAACGGGGCTGCTGAGACCCAGTACTTC.

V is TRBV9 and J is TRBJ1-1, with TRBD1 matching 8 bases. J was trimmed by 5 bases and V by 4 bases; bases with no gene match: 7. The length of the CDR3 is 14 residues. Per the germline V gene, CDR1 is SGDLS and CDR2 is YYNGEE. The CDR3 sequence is CASSSGQGGTEAFF. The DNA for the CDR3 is TGTGCCAGCAGCTCCGGACAGGGCGGGACTGAAGCTTTCTTT. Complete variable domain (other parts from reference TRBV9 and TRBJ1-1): DSGVTQTPKHLITATGQRVTLRCSPRSGDLSVYWYQQSLDQGLQFLIQYYNGEERAKGNILERFSAQQFPDLHSELNLSSLELGDSALYFCASSSGQGGTEAFFGQGTRLTVV.

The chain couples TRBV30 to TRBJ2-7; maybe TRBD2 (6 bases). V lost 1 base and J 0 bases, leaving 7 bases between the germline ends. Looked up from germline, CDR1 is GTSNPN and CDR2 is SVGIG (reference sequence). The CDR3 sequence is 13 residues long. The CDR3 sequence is CAWSDGGSYEQYF. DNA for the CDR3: TGTGCCTGGAGTGACGGGGGCTCCTACGAGCAGTACTTC.

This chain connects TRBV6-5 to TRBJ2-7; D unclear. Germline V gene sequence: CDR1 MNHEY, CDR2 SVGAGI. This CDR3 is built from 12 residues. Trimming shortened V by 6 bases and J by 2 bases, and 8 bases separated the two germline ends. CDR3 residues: CASSQIPYEQYF. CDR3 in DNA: TGTGCCAGCAGCCAGATCCCCTACGAGCAGTACTTC.

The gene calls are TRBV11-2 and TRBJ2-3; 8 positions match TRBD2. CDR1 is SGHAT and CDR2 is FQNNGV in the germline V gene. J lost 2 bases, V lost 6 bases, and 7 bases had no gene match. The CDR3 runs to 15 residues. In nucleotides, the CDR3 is TGTGCCAGCAGTTGGGATAGCGGGATCACAGATACGCAGTATTTT. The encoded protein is CASSWDSGITDTQYF.

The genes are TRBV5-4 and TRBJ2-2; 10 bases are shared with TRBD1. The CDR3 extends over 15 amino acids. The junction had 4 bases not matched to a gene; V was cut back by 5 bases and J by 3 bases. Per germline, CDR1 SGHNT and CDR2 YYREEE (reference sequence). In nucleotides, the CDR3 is TGTGCCAGCAGTGGGGACAGGGGTTACACCGGGGAGCTGTTTTTT. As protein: CASSGDRGYTGELFF.